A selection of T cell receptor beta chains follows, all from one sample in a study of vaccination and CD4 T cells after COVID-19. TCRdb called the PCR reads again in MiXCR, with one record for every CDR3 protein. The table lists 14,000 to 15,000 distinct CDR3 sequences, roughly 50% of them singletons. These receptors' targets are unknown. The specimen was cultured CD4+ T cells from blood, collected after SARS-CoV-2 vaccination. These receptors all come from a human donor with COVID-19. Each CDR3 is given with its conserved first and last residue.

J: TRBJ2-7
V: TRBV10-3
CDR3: CAIRKTSGTGHYEQYF

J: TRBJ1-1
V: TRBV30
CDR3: CAWMVDTEAFF

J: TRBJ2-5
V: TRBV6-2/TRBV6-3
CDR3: CASRTDSGTSASGGTQYF

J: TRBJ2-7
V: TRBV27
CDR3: CASRPFVAYEQYF

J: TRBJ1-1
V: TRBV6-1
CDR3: CASRDRVAEAFF

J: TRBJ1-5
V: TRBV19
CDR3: CASSIVDSNQPQHF

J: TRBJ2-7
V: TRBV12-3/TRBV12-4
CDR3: CASTQGGYEQYF

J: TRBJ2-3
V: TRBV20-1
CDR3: CSARDLRAGTDTQYF

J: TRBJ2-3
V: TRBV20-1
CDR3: CSARAIPLSGPSTDTQYF

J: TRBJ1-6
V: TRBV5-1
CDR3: CASSQGQGSNSPLHF

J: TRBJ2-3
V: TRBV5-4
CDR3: CASSLETFGADTQYF

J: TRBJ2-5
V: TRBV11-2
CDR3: CASSLGRTSGGTLQETQYF

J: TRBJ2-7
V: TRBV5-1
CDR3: CASSFNSGGSSYEQYF

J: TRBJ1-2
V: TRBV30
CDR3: CAYFEGYGYTF

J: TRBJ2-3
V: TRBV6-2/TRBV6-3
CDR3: CASSASRESGTDTQYF

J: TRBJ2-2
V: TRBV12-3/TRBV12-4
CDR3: CASSLARSSGPGELFF

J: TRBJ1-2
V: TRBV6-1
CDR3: CASRGGRVNYGYTF

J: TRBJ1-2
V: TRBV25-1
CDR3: CASSEQSYGYTF

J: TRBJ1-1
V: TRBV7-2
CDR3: CASSLWTGKGAEAFF

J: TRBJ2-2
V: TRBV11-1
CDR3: CASSLAGGFNTGELFF

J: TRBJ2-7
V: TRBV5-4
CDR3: CASSLMGGGYEQYF

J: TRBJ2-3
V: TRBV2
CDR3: CASRVTSGGADTQYF

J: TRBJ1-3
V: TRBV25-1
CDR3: CASGVGASSGNTIYF

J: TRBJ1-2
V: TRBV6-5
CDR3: CASSYPSAGGNYGYTF

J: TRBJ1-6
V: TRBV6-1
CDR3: CASSEGSYNSPLHF

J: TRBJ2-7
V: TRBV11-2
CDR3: CASSLAGYEQYF

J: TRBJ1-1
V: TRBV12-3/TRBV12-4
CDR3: CASSRTGAEAFF

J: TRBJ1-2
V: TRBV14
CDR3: CASSQGGQGRWGYTF

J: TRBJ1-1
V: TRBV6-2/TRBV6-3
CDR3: CASSYSSPGMNTEAFF

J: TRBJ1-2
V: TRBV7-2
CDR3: CASSRTGFENYGYTF

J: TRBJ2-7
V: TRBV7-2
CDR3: CASSPLGGAVDEQYF

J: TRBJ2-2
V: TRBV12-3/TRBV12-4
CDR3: CASRFRGNTGELFF

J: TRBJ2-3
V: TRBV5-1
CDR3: CASSGGGEGDTQYF

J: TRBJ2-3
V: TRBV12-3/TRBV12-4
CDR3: CASSLIGLAGGSTDTQYF

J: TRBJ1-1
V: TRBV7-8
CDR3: CASSPRRNRGSYTEAFF

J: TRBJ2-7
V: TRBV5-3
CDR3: CASGWRVREQYF

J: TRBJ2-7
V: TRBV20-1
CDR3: CSARVSGVYSYEQYF

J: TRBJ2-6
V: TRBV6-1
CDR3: CASSEAGTGWANVLTF

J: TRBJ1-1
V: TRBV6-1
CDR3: CASSQRTANTEAFF

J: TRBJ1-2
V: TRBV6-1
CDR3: CASSEETGSGYTF

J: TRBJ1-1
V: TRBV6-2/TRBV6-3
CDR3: CASCFTQGGTEAFF

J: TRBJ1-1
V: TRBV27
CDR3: CASSFSPLMPGPKGRAFF

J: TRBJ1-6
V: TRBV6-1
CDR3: CASSKDSSSYNSPLHF

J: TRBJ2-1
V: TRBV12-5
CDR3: CASGLVLGQPNEQFF

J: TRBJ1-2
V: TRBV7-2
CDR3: CASSLALPGEGGYTF

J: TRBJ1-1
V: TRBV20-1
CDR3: CSAREDARGTEAFF

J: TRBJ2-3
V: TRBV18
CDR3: CASSPGTGSTDTQYF

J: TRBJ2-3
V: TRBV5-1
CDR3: CASSSSPGGITDTQYF